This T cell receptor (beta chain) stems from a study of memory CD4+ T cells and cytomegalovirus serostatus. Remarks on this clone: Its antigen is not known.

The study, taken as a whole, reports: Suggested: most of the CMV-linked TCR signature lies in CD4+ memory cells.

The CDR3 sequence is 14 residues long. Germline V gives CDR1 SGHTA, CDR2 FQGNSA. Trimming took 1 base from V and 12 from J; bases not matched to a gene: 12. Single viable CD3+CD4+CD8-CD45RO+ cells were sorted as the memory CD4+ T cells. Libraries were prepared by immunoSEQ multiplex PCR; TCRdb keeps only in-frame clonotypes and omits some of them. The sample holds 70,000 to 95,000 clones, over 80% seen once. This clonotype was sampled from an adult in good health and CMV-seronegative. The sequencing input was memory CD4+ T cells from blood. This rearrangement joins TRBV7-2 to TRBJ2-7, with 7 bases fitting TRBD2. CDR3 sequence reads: CASSLDIGGVSPYF. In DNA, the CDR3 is TGTGCCAGCAGCTTAGACATTGGGGGGGTGTCTCCGTACTTC.